This note documents a single TCR beta chain sequence. No cognate antigen has been identified for it. The sample holds no much larger clone one base away, and base qualities are not on file. This record belongs to a study of OX40 agonist ivuxolimab in advanced cancers. Looking at the study overall: Ivuxolimab, which targeted the costimulatory receptor OX40 (CD134), was an agonistic, fully human IgG2 monoclonal antibody. Peripheral TCRbeta sequencing was intended to test whether TCR sequence diversity was altered and clonal T-cell expansion was caused by ivuxolimab. The dose-escalation cohort was 80% to 90% male with a mean age of approximately 60 years, ranging from roughly 23 to 90. Intravenous ivuxolimab was administered to patients every 2 weeks at six dose levels: 0.01, 0.1, 0.3, 1.5, 3 and 10 mg/kg. Partial responses occurred in three dose-escalation patients: two with cutaneous melanoma and one with hepatocellular carcinoma. Prior anti-PD-1, anti-PD-L1 or anti-CTLA-4 therapy was permitted, and about two fifths of dose-escalation patients had received checkpoint inhibitors. The paper covers the monotherapy dose-escalation part of the phase I ivuxolimab trial, which included N of about 50 patients. Of the 50 to 55 patients in dose escalation, about 20 had hepatocellular carcinoma, about 15 had melanoma, 9 had renal cell carcinoma and 9 had head and neck cancer. General conclusions and limits of the study: After ivuxolimab, expanded clones were on average more numerous among CD8+ T cells than among CD4+ T cells. The antigen specificity of the peripheral T cells that underwent clonal expansion was not determined. Low levels of normalized T-cell clonal expansion were also seen in some patients who did not respond. At doses from 0.1 to 3.0 mg/kg, clonal expansion was seen in both CD4+ and CD8+ blood T cells between baseline and week 6. In partial responders in the 0.1-3.0 mg/kg groups, normalized peripheral clonal expansion was found to be among the lowest, especially among CD8+ T cells.

Patients with autoimmune disease history or receiving systemic immunosuppression were excluded from the trial. Peripheral blood for TCR sequencing was collected from all dose cohorts at baseline, on cycle 4 day 1, and on cycle 7 day 1. The samples were drawn from a first-in-human, open-label, multicenter phase I dose-escalation trial of ivuxolimab. Adults with locally advanced or metastatic melanoma, renal cell, hepatocellular, or head and neck squamous cell carcinoma were enrolled in the trial. CD4+ and CD8+ T cells were sorted separately from peripheral blood before TCR sequencing. Cut back by 5 bases and 0 bases, the V and J ends lie 12 bases apart. Sequences GTSNPN (CDR1) and SVGIG (CDR2) are obtained from the germline V gene (reference sequence). The cysteine opens and the phenylalanine closes a CDR3 of 14 amino acids. Only the CDR3 portion is preserved as DNA: 42 bases, with reading frame beginning at the first base.

To sequence the TCRbeta CDR3 region, genomic DNA was isolated from the sorted cells. TCRbeta CDR3 regions were sequenced using the immunoSEQ Assay. TCRdb limited this immuneACCESS table to in-frame rearrangements with V and J called. A share of clones is missing; checked studies link under half to unresolved V genes, and the rest is unexplained. The sample table holds 70,000 to 85,000 clones, of which 80% to 90% were seen once. Jointly, the top ten make up under 2.5% of the sample. The origin of this receptor is an adult with an advanced solid tumor such as melanoma, head and neck, liver or kidney cancer. The chain employs TRBV30 and TRBJ2-3; the D gene is not confidently resolved. The starting material was CD4+ or CD8+ T cells sorted from blood, obtained in a trial of the OX40 agonist ivuxolimab. The CDR3 region has the sequence CAWSALGSTDTQYF. The DNA is as follows: TGTGCCTGGTCTGCGCTTGGGAGCACAGATACGCAGTATTTT.